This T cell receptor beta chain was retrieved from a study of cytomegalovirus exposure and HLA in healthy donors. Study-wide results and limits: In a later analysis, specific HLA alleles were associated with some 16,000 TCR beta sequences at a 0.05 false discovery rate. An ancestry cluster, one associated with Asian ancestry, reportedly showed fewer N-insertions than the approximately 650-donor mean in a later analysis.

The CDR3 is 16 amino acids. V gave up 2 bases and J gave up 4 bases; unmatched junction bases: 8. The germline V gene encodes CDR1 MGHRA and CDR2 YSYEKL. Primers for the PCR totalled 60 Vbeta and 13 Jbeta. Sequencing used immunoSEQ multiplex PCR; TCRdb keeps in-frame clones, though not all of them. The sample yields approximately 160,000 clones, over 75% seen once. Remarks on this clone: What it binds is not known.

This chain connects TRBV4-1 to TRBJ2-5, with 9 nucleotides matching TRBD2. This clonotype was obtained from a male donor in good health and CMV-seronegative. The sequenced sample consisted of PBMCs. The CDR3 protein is CASSQTISGGSETQYF. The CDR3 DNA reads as TGCGCCAGCAGCCAAACCATTAGCGGGGGCTCAGAGACCCAGTACTTC.